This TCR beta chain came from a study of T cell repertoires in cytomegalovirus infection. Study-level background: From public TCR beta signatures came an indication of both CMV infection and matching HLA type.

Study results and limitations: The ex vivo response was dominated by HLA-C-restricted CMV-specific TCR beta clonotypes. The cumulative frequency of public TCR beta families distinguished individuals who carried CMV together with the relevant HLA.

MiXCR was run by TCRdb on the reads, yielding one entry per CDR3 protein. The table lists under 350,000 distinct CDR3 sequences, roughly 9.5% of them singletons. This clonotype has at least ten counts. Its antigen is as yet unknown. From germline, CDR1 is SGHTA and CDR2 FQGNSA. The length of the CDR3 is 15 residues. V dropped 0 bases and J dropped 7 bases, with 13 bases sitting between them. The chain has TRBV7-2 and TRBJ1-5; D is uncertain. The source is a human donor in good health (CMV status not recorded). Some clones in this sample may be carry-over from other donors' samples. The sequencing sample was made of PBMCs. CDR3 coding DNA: TGTGCCAGCAGCTTAGCTGGATTCGGGGAACAGCCCCAGCATTTT. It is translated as CASSLAGFGEQPQHF.